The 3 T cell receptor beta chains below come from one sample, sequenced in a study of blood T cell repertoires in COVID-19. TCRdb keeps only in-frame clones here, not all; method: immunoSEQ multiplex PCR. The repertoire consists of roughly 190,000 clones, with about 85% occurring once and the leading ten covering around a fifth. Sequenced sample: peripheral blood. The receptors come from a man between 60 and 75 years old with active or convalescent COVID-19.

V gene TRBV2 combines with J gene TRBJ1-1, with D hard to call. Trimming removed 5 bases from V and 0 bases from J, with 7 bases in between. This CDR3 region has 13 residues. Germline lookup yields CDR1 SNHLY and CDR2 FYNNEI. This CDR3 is CASSRAMNTEAFF. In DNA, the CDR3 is TGTGCCAGCAGTCGAGCTATGAACACTGAAGCTTTCTTT. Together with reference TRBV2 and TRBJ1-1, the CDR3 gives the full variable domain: EPEVTQTPSHQVTQMGQEVILRCVPISNHLYFYWYRQILGQKVEFLVSFYNNEISEKSEIFDDQFSVERPDGSNFTLKIRSTKLEDSAMYFCASSRAMNTEAFFGQGTRLTVV.

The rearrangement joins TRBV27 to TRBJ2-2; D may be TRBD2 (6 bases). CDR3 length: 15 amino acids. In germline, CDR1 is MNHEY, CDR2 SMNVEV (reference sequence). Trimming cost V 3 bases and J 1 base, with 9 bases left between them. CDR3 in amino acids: CASSFRGGNTGELFF. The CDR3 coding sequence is TGTGCCAGCAGTTTTAGGGGAGGGAACACCGGGGAGCTGTTTTTT.

CDR3 in DNA: TGCGCCAGCAGCCAAGCAGGGGCTAATCAGCCCCAGCATTTT. Its translation is CASSQAGANQPQHF. V is TRBV4-1 and J is TRBJ1-5, with D possibly being TRBD1 (6 bases). The V and J ends lost 1 base and 4 bases respectively, with 8 bases between them. There are 14 residues in the CDR3. Germline CDR1 and CDR2: MGHRA and YSYEKL.